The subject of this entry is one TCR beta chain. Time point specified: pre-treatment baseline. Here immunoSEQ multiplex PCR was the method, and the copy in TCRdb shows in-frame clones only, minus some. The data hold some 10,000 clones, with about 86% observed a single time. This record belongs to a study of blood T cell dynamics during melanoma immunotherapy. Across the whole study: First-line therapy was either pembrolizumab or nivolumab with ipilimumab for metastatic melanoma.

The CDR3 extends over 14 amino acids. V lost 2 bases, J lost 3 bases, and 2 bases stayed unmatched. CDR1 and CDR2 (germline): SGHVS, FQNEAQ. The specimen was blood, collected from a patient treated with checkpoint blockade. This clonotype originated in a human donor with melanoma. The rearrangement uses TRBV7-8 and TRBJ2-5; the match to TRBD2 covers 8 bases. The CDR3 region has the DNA TGTGCCAGCAGCTTATTTAGCGGGGAAGAGACCCAGTACTTC. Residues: CASSLFSGEETQYF.